This T cell receptor (beta chain) was found in a study of blood T cell repertoires in COVID-19 (dated by TCRdb to about 2020). About the study as a whole: The collaborator samples originated in the United States, Italy and Spain and spanned the acute and convalescent phases of COVID-19. Sample metadata almost always included a de-identified subject ID, COVID-19 status, age in years and sex. The material from the prospective study consisted of cDNA or gDNA derived from T cells, B-cell-depleted T cells, or PBMCs. The repertoires were released in a freely available public database intended as a resource for research on the immune response to SARS-CoV-2. Deeply sampled blood TCRbeta repertoires from subjects exposed to, actively infected with, or recovered from COVID-19 were included in the dataset. The samples were drawn from the first 160 participants of the ongoing ImmuneRACE study and from more than 1,000 subjects provided by 6 global collaborators. HLA class I and class II types, where available, came from metadata supplied by the sample provider rather than from assay-based typing.

Each collaborating institution followed its own protocols to collect whole blood in K2EDTA tubes. Collaborator samples were shipped for TCRbeta analysis as frozen whole blood, isolated PBMCs, or DNA extracted from either sample type. For this clone: Its antigen is still unknown. One base away there is no much larger clone; base qualities are not given.

TCRbeta CDR3 regions were amplified from genomic DNA using the immunoSEQ Assay, a bias-controlled multiplex PCR. The original pipeline was this. The number of nucleated cells in each sample was estimated from the amplification of reference gene primers within the assay. Sequence reads were collapsed and filtered to measure the absolute abundance of every unique TCRbeta CDR3 rearrangement. Productive Simpson clonality was computed per sample as the square root of Simpson's diversity index over productive rearrangements. Imported from immuneACCESS, the table was reduced by TCRdb to in-frame sequences with V and J called. These copies leave out some clones; in studies compared against another copy, an unresolved V gene accounts for under half, and the cause of the remainder is not known. V and J calls and clone size follow that table, whereas D and trimming were derived from the DNA. The sample contains some 240,000 clones, about 78% of them found a single time. The ten largest clones take up under 8.5% of the sample.

Reading the germline V gene (reference sequence) gives CDR1 LNHDA and CDR2 SQIVND. Spanning cysteine to phenylalanine, the CDR3 consists of 14 amino acids. Only the CDR3 DNA is retained, 42 bases long and in frame from the first base. V was cut back by 6 bases and J by 4 bases, leaving a gap of 10 bases between them. Study-wide conclusions, independent of this receptor: Clinical and demographic metadata were provided uncurated, with the amount varying by source and participant.

The sample comprised peripheral blood. This clonotype originated in a woman in her 70s with acute or convalescent COVID-19. The rearranged chain carries TRBV19 and TRBJ1-6; the best D guess is TRBD1, with 5 bases matching. The DNA sequence is as follows: TGTGCCAGTAGGACCGCAGGGTATAATTCACCCCTCCACTTT. This sequence encodes CASRTAGYNSPLHF.